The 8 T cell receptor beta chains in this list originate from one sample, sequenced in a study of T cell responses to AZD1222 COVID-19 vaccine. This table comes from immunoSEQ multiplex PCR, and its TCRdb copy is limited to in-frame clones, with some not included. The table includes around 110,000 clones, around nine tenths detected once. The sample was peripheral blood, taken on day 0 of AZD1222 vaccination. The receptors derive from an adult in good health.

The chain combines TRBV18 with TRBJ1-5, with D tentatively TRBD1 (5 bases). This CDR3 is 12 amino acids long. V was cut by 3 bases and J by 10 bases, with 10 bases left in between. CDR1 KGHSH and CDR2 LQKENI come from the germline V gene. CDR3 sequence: CASSPDSSPQHF. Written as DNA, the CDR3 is TGTGCCAGCTCACCCGACAGCTCTCCCCAGCATTTT.

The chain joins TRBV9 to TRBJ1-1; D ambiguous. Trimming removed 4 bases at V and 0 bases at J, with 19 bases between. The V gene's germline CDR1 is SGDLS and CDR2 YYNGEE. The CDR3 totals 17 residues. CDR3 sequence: CASSPQPGSWMNTEAFF. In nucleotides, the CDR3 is TGTGCCAGCAGCCCCCAACCGGGATCCTGGATGAACACTGAAGCTTTCTTT.

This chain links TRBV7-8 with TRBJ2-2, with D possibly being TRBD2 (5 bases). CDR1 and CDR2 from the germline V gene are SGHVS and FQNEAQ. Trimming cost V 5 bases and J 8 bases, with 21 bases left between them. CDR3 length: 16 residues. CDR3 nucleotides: TGTGCCAGCAGCCCACCGTCCCGTTCGGACTCGGGGGAGCTGTTTTTT. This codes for CASSPPSRSDSGELFF.

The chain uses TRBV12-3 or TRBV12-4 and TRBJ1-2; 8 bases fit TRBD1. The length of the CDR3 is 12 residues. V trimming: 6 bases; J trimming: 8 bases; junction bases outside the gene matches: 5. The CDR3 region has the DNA TGTGCCAGCAGGAACACAGGGGGAGGCTACACCTTC. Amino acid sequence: CASRNTGGGYTF.

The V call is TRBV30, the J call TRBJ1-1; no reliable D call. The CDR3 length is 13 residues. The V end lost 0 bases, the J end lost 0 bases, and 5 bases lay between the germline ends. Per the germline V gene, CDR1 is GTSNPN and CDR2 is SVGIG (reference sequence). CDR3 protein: CAWSVQLNTEAFF. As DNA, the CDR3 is TGTGCCTGGAGTGTTCAGTTGAACACTGAAGCTTTCTTT.

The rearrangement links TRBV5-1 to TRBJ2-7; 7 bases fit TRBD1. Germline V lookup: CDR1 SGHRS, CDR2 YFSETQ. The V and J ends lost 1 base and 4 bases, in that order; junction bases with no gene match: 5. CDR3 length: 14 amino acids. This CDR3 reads CASSLLGGLYEQYF. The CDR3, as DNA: TGCGCCAGCAGCTTGCTAGGGGGCTTGTACGAGCAGTACTTC.

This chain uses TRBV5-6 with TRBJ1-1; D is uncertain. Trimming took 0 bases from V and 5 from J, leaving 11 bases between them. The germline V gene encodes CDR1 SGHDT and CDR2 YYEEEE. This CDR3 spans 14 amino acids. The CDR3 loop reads CASSLGPFGTEAFF. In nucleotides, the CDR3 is TGTGCCAGCAGCTTGGGGCCCTTTGGGACTGAAGCTTTCTTT.

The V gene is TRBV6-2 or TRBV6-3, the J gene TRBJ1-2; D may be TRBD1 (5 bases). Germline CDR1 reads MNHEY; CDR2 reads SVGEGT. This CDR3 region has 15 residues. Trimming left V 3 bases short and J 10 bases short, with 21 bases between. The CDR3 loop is CASSYGAELSSDYTF. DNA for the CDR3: TGTGCCAGCAGTTATGGGGCCGAGCTATCGTCTGACTACACCTTC.